This passage covers 5 T cell receptor beta chains from one sample sequenced in a study of patients and donors after allogeneic stem cell transplantation. One entry per CDR3 protein, called by TCRdb with MiXCR from the RT-PCR reads. The sample has around 240,000 distinct CDR3 sequences, around an eighth seen once. Sequenced input: blood, either unsorted or a sorted T cell fraction (not recorded which). The receptor source for this set is a human donor who was either an allogeneic HSCT recipient or a stem cell or donor lymphocyte infusion donor (not recorded which). It is not recorded whose cells these are; they may come from a transplant donor.

This clonotype was recorded many times. The CDR3: CSAGPVWSSYNEQFF. CDR3 DNA: TGCAGTGCTGGACCCGTTTGGAGCTCCTACAATGAGCAGTTCTTC. The chain links TRBV20-1 to TRBJ2-1; D gene ambiguous. Germline V gene sequence: CDR1 DFQATT, CDR2 SNEGSKA (reference sequence). The length of the CDR3 is 15 residues. V shed 5 bases and J shed 0 bases, with 14 bases lying between them.

This clonotype has just a few counts. The chain employs TRBV21-1 and TRBJ2-6; the D call in the table, TRBD1, was not verified against the DNA. TRBV21-1 is deemed a pseudogene. The CDR3 extends over 18 amino acids. For the CDR3, the DNA is TGTGCCAGCATAACGGGTGGGGGACCCCTCTCTGGGGCCAACGTCCTGACTTTC. This translates into CASITGGGPLSGANVLTF.

A few counts support this clonotype. The DNA is left out, because the CDR3 cannot be placed on it with certainty; the CDR3 is given as TCRdb lists it. V and J are TRBV5-1 and TRBJ2-5; the table names TRBD1, a call not compared with the DNA. The CDR3 comprises 14 residues, both ends counted. Germline CDR1 and CDR2: SGHRS and YFSETQ. CDR3: CASSSSTGQETQYF.

Ten or more counts support this clonotype. CDR3 residues: CASSLARAGLMTQETQYF. As DNA, the CDR3 is TGCGCCAGCAGCTTGGCCAGGGCGGGCCTGATGACCCAAGAGACCCAGTACTTC. This chain uses TRBV5-1 with TRBJ2-5; D is possibly TRBD1 or TRBD2 (5 bases each). Trimming shortened V by 0 bases and J by 1 base, and 19 bases separated the two germline ends. The CDR3 has 18 amino acids. Germline V gene lookup returns CDR1 SGHRS and CDR2 YFSETQ.

This clonotype was counted many times. The genes are TRBV11-2 and TRBJ2-5, with a tentative D call TRBD2 (6 bases). The CDR3 contains 12 residues. Per germline, CDR1 SGHAT and CDR2 FQNNGV. Deletions cut 0 bases from V and 9 bases from J, with 8 bases between. The CDR3 loop reads CASSLEWGAQYF. CDR3 DNA sequence: TGTGCCAGCAGCTTAGAATGGGGGGCCCAGTACTTC.